One and the same sample provided the 13 T cell receptor beta chains below, sequenced in a study of beta chain features in type 1 diabetes. Study results and caveats: Type 1 diabetes patients had moderately but significantly shorter TCRB CDR3s in all four CD4+ subsets.

These receptors' targets are unknown. The sequenced template was cDNA made from the entire isolated RNA. The assay was immunoSEQ multiplex PCR, and TCRdb's table has in-frame clones only and misses some. This sample has around 280,000 clones, with approximately 16% found just once. Input material: naive CD4+ T cells from blood. Receptor source: a man aged 18 to 29 with type 1 diabetes.

This clone has just a few counts. The chain joins TRBV18 to TRBJ1-5; 9 nucleotides agree with TRBD1. CDR3 length equals 15 residues. The trim removed 4 bases at V and 5 bases at J, leaving 6 bases unmatched. CDR1 and CDR2 from the germline V gene are KGHSH and LQKENI. This CDR3 reads CASSQGQGLDQPQHF. The CDR3 DNA is TGTGCCAGCTCACAAGGACAGGGGTTGGATCAGCCCCAGCATTTT.

The rearrangement links TRBV1 to TRBJ1-5; the D call in the table, TRBD1, was not verified against the DNA. TRBV1 is given as a pseudogene. The CDR3 length is 16 residues. Here the CDR3 reads CTSSQGTGAGDQPQHF. The CDR3 bases are TGCACCAGCAGCCAGGGGACAGGGGCGGGAGATCAGCCCCAGCATTTT.

In this sample, this clone turned up once. As DNA, the CDR3 is TGTGCCAGCAGTGAAGCGTTGTCCTATGGCTACACCTTC. Its protein product is CASSEALSYGYTF. V gene TRBV6-5 combines with J gene TRBJ1-2; D gene uncertain. Germline CDR1 and CDR2: MNHEY and SVGAGI. V lost 5 bases to trimming and J lost 4 bases, with 11 bases between them. This CDR3 region has 13 residues.

The chain carries TRBV7-9 and TRBJ1-1; D perhaps matches TRBD1 (6 bases). From germline, CDR1 is SEHNR and CDR2 FQNEAQ (reference sequence). The CDR3 is made up of 12 amino acids. Deletions cut 5 bases from V and 8 bases from J, with 12 bases between. CDR3 in amino acids: CASSPKDREAFF. The CDR3 nucleotides read TGTGCCAGCAGCCCAAAAGACAGGGAAGCTTTCTTT.

J is TRBJ2-7 and V is TRBV20-1; TRBD1 is a possible D gene (6 bases). V was clipped by 0 bases and J by 7 bases, with 7 bases between them. The length of the CDR3 is 11 residues. Looked up from germline, CDR1 is DFQATT and CDR2 is SNEGSKA (reference sequence). CDR3 region: CSAREGGEQYF. Written as DNA, the CDR3 is TGCAGTGCTAGAGAAGGGGGAGAGCAGTACTTC.

The chain employs TRBV27 and TRBJ1-4, with TRBD1 identical over 8 bases. In germline, CDR1 is MNHEY, CDR2 SMNVEV (reference sequence). Trimming at V came to 3 bases and at J to 5 bases, leaving 11 bases not matched to a gene. The CDR3 consists of 17 residues. The CDR3 sequence: CASSFLDRVDGNEKLFF. For the CDR3, the DNA is TGTGCCAGCAGTTTTTTGGACAGGGTAGATGGAAATGAAAAACTGTTTTTT. Combining the CDR3 with reference TRBV27 and TRBJ1-4 gives the whole variable domain EAQVTQNPRYLITVTGKKLTVTCSQNMNHEYMSWYRQDPGLGLRQIYYSMNVEVTDKGDVPEGYKVSRKEKRNFPLILESPSPNQTSLYFCASSFLDRVDGNEKLFFGSGTQLSVL.

The chain carries TRBV4-2 and TRBJ1-2, with D perhaps TRBD1 (6 bases). This CDR3 has 16 residues. Germline V lookup: CDR1 LGHNA, CDR2 YNFKEQ. Trimming stripped 0 bases from V and 2 bases from J, with 13 bases between. The CDR3 DNA reads as TGTGCCAGCAGCCAAGATGCAGGGGAAGGAAACTATGGCTACACCTTC. Residues: CASSQDAGEGNYGYTF.

This clone was seen a few times. This rearrangement joins TRBV5-4 to TRBJ2-5, with 7 positions matching TRBD1. The DNA end is a closer match to TRBJ2-7, so the J assignment may be wrong. The CDR3 is 15 amino acids. The germline V gene has CDR1 SGHNT and CDR2 YYREEE (reference sequence). The CDR3 DNA is TGTGCCAGCAGACCGATAAGGGACAGTCCCTACGAGCAGTACTTC. Amino acids: CASRPIRDSPYEQYF.

The V call is TRBV30, the J call TRBJ1-4; unclear D gene. The V end lost 2 bases, the J end lost 4 bases, and 11 bases lay between the germline ends. The CDR3 extends over 14 amino acids. The germline V gene has CDR1 GTSNPN and CDR2 SVGIG (reference sequence). The CDR3 reads CAWSSQVHNEKLFF. The CDR3 DNA reads TGTGCCTGGAGTTCTCAGGTCCATAATGAAAAACTGTTTTTT. The complete variable domain, with remaining parts taken from reference TRBV30 and TRBJ1-4, reads SQTIHQWPATLVQPVGSPLSLECTVEGTSNPNLYWYRQAAGRGLQLLFYSVGIGQISSEVPQNLSASRPQDRQFILSSKKLLLSDSGFYLCAWSSQVHNEKLFFGSGTQLSVL.

The J gene is TRBJ2-7, the V gene TRBV30; the match to TRBD1 covers 8 bases. Germline loops: CDR1 GTSNPN, CDR2 SVGIG (reference sequence). V was clipped by 0 bases and J by 5 bases; unmatched bases: 6. The CDR3 runs 14 residues. CDR3: CAWSVTGGRNEQYF. The CDR3 DNA sequence: TGTGCCTGGAGTGTAACAGGGGGTAGAAACGAGCAGTACTTC.

This clone turned up a few times. The chain links TRBV7-2 to TRBJ2-5, with TRBD2 identical over 14 bases. With V trimmed by 7 bases and J by 4 bases, 5 bases remained unmatched. This CDR3 region has 15 residues. Germline values: CDR1 SGHTA, CDR2 FQGNSA. CDR3 sequence reads: CASTTTSGGAETQYF. In DNA, the CDR3 is TGTGCCAGCACCACGACTAGCGGGGGGGCAGAGACCCAGTACTTC.

This clone showed up just a few times. The chain recombines TRBV18 with TRBJ2-7, with D unclear. Between the trimmed V and J ends, which lost 0 bases and 4 bases, there was a span of 10 bases. Germline V CDR1 and CDR2: KGHSH, LQKENI. The CDR3 has 14 amino acids. The CDR3 sequence is CASSPPAGSYEQYF. The CDR3 DNA reads as TGTGCCAGCTCACCACCGGCAGGTAGTTACGAGCAGTACTTC.

In its sample, this clone was seen a few times. V usage is TRBV23-1 and J usage is TRBJ2-5; weak D call: TRBD1 (5 bases). TRBV23-1 is placed among ORFs of uncertain function. This CDR3 spans 16 amino acids. The ends were cut back, 8 bases at V and 4 bases at J, with 23 bases in the middle. CDR3 loop: CASPKGSKQVRETQYF. In DNA, the CDR3 is TGCGCCAGCCCAAAGGGAAGTAAACAGGTCAGAGAGACCCAGTACTTC.